This TCR beta chain was documented in a study of T cell responses to AZD1222 COVID-19 vaccine. A note on this clone: Its antigen is currently unknown.

General study points: Donors, mostly white British, included more females; clonal diversity was possibly underestimated.

V lost 5 bases, J lost 5 bases, and 13 bases lay in between. The CDR3 totals 14 residues. Germline CDR1 SGHTA, CDR2 FQGNSA. The assay was immunoSEQ multiplex PCR, and TCRdb's table has in-frame clones only and misses some. Of about 130,000 clones listed, 75% to 85% are singletons. The chain joins TRBV7-2 to TRBJ1-5; D might be TRBD1 (5 bases). The receptor was isolated from an adult who received the MenACWY meningococcal vaccine as a control. The sequences come from peripheral blood, collected 28 days after the second dose of the MenACWY control vaccine. The CDR3, as DNA: TGTGCCAGCAGCGCCATTCCGGGGGATCAGCCCCAGCATTTT. Protein sequence: CASSAIPGDQPQHF.